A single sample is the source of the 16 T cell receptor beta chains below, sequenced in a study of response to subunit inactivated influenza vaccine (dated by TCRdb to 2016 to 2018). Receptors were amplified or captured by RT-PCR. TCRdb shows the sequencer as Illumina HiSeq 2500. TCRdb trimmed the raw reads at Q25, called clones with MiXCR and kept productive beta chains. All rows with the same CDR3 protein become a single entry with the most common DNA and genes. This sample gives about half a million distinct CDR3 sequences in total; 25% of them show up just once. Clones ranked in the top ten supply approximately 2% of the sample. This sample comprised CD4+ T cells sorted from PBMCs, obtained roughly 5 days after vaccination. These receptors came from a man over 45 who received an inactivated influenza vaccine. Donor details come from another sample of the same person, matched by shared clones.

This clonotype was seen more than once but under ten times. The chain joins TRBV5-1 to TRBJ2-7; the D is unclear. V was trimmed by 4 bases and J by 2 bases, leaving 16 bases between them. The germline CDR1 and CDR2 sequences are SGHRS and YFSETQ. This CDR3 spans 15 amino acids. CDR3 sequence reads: CASSPEWAETYEQYF. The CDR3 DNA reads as TGCGCCAGCAGCCCAGAGTGGGCGGAAACCTACGAGCAGTACTTC. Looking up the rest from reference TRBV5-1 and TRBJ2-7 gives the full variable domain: KAGVTQTPRYLIKTRGQQVTLSCSPISGHRSVSWYQQTPGQGLQFLFEYFSETQRNKGNFPGRFSGRQFSNSRSEMNVSTLELGDSALYLCASSPEWAETYEQYFGPGTRLTVT.

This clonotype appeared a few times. In nucleotides, the CDR3 is TGCAGTGCTCCTATGGGGCGGAATTACAATGAGCAGTTCTTC. Translated: CSAPMGRNYNEQFF. The chain uses TRBV20-1 and TRBJ2-1; TRBD1 might be the D (5 bases). Germline CDR1 is DFQATT and CDR2 is SNEGSKA (reference sequence). The CDR3 length is 14 residues. Trimming removed 5 bases from V and 4 bases from J, with 15 bases in between.

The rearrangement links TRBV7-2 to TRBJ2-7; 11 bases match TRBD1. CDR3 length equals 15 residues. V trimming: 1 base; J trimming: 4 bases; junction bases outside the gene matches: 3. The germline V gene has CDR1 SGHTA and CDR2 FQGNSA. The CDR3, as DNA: TGTGCCAGCAGCTTAGGGACAGGGGGCATTTACGAGCAGTACTTC. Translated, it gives CASSLGTGGIYEQYF.

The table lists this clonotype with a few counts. The CDR3, as DNA: TGTGCCAGCAGCCAGGGGAGGAGCGAGCAGTACTTC. Translating gives CASSQGRSEQYF. The genes are TRBV6-2 or TRBV6-3 and TRBJ2-7; D may be TRBD1 or TRBD2 (6 bases each). Between the trimmed V and J ends, which lost 6 bases and 6 bases, there was a span of 12 bases. The CDR3 has 12 residues. Germline V gene sequence: CDR1 MNHEY, CDR2 SVGEGT.

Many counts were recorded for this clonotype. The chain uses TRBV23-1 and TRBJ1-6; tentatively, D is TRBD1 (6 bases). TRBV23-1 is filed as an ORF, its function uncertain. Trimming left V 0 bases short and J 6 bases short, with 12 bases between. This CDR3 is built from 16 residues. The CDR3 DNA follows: TGCGCCAGCAGTCAATCTAGGACAGCGTCTAATTCACCCCTCCACTTT. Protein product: CASSQSRTASNSPLHF.

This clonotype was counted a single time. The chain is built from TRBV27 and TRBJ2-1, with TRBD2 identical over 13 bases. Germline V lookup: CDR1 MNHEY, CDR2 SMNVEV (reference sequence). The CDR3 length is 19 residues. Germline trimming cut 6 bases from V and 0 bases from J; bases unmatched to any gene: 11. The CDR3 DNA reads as TGTGCCAGCAGGCCGACGACTAGCGGGAGGCTGAGCTCCTACAATGAGCAGTTCTTC. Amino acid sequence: CASRPTTSGRLSSYNEQFF.

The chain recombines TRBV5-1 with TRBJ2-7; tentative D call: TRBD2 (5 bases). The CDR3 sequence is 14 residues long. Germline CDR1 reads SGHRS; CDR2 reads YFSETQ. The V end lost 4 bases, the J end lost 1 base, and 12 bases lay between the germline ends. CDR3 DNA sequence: TGCGCCAGCAGCGGGGTAGCGAAGTCCTACGAGCAGTACTTC. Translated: CASSGVAKSYEQYF.

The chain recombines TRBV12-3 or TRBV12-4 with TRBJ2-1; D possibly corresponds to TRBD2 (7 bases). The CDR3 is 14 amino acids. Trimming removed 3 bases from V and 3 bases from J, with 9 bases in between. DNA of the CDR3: TGTGCCAGCAGTTTCGGGGGGCTCTACAATGAGCAGTTCTTC. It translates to CASSFGGLYNEQFF.

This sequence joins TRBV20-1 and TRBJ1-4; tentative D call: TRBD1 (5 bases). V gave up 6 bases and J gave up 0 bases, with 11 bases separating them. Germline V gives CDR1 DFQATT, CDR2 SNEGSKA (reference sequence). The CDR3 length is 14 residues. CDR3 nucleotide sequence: TGCAGTGCGAGAAGGGACGCAACTAATGAAAAACTGTTTTTT. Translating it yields CSARRDATNEKLFF.

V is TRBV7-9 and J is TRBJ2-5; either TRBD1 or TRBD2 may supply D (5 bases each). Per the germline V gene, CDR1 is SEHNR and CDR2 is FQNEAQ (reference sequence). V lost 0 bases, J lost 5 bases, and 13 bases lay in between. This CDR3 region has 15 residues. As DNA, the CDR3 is TGTGCCAGCAGCTTAGCCGAGGGGAAGTGGGAGACCCAGTACTTC. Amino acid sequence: CASSLAEGKWETQYF.

The CDR3 nucleotides are TGTGCCAGCACATTCGTGCTTGCGGGAGTCGGCAATGAGCAGTTCTTC. Amino acids: CASTFVLAGVGNEQFF. The J gene is TRBJ2-1, the V gene TRBV12-3 or TRBV12-4, with TRBD2 matching 7 bases. This CDR3 contains 16 residues. J lost 6 bases, V lost 7 bases, and 15 bases had no gene match.

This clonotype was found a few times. The CDR3 loop reads CASSFPGQWSYEQYF. In DNA, the CDR3 is TGTGCCAGTAGCTTTCCGGGACAGTGGTCCTACGAGCAGTACTTC. J is TRBJ2-7 and V is TRBV28, with TRBD1 matching 7 bases. Germline assignment: CDR1 MDHEN and CDR2 SYDVKM. The CDR3 contains 15 residues. The V segment lost 9 bases and the J segment 1 base; nucleotides outside the gene matches: 12.

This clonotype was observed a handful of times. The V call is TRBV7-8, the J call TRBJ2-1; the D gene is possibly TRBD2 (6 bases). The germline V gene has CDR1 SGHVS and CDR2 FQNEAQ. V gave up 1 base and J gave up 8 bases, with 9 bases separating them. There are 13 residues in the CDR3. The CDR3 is CASSLGLDYEQFF. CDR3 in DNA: TGTGCCAGCAGCTTAGGACTAGACTATGAGCAGTTCTTC. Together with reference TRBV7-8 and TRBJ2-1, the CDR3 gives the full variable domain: GAGVSQSPRYKVAKRGQDVALRCDPISGHVSLFWYQQALGQGPEFLTYFQNEAQLDKSGLPSDRFFAERPEGSVSTLKIQRTQQEDSAVYLCASSLGLDYEQFFGPGTRLTVL.

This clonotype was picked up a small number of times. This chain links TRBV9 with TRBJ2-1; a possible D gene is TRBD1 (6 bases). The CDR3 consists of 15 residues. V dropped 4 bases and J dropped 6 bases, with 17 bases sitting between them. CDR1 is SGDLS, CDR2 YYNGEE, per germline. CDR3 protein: CASSPRQAFLNEQFF. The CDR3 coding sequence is TGTGCCAGCAGCCCCCGACAGGCCTTCCTCAATGAGCAGTTCTTC. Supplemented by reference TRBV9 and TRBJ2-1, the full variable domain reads DSGVTQTPKHLITATGQRVTLRCSPRSGDLSVYWYQQSLDQGLQFLIQYYNGEERAKGNILERFSAQQFPDLHSELNLSSLELGDSALYFCASSPRQAFLNEQFFGPGTRLTVL.

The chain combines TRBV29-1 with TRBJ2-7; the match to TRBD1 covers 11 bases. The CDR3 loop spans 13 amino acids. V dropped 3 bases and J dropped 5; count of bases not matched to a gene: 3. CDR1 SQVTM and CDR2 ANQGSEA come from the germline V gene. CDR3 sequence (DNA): TGCAGCGTTGATAGGACAGGGGGCCACGAGCAGTACTTC. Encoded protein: CSVDRTGGHEQYF.

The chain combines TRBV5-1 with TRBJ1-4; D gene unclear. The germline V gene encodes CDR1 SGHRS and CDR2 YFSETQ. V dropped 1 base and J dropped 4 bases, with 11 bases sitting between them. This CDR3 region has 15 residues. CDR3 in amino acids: CASSLTQFSNEKLFF. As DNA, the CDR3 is TGCGCCAGCAGCTTGACCCAGTTCAGTAATGAAAAACTGTTTTTT.